This T cell receptor beta chain was identified during a study of cytomegalovirus exposure and HLA in healthy donors. The PCR used 60 Vbeta and 13 Jbeta primers. Clones were sequenced by immunoSEQ multiplex PCR, and TCRdb holds only the in-frame ones, with some missing. The table lists about 160,000 clones, 70% to 90% of them singletons, with 1.5% to 2% in the top ten. On this clone itself: The antigen is unknown.

General study points: Some public TCRs appeared in many individuals, while most sequences were rare. In a later analysis, a genetic analysis reported fewer productive-TCR N-insertions in an Asian-associated ancestry cluster than the cohort average. Rates of TCR association differed by HLA locus in a later analysis, with DRB1 highest and HLA-C lowest. The authors later found most CMV-associated TCR beta chains appeared HLA-restricted.

The CDR3 has 13 residues. V shed 4 bases and J shed 4 bases, with 9 bases lying between them. The germline CDR1 and CDR2 sequences are MNHNY and SVGAGI (reference sequence). The chain employs TRBV6-6 and TRBJ2-3; no definite D call. Sequenced material: PBMCs. The TCR originated in a woman aged 18-35 years in good health and CMV-seronegative. The CDR3 sequence: CASSLIAADTQYF. The CDR3 DNA is TGTGCCAGCAGTTTAATAGCCGCAGATACGCAGTATTTT.